This is a list of T cell receptor beta chains from one sample in a study of cytomegalovirus exposure and HLA in healthy donors. TCRdb's table, derived via immunoSEQ multiplex PCR, lists solely in-frame clones and lacks some. The table has some 45,000 clones, around nine tenths seen once. Sequencing used PBMCs. The receptors originated from a man in his late teens or twenties in good health and CMV-seronegative. The CDR3 runs from the conserved cysteine through the conserved F or W. D genes are given only for firm matches. Rows give clone size only sometimes, using once, few, many, or a class for an expanded clone.

>TRBV5-5|TRBJ1-2|TRBD1|NA
TGTGCCAGCCAAGGACAGGGGTATGGCTACACCTTC
CASQGQGYGYTF
>TRBV7-3|TRBJ1-4|TRBD1|once
TGTGCCAGCAGCCAAGGTGGACAGGGAGAGGAAAAACTGTTTTTT
CASSQGGQGEEKLFF
>TRBV29-1|TRBJ1-2|NA|NA
TGCAGCGGAGCTGCGGGGGCCTATGGCTACACCTTC
CSGAAGAYGYTF
>TRBV4-1|TRBJ1-1|NA|NA
TGCGCCAGCAGCCAAGCTCCAGGGCAGAACACTGAAGCTTTCTTT
CASSQAPGQNTEAFF
>TRBV7-2|TRBJ2-7|TRBD1|NA
TGTGCCAGCAGCCCCGGGACAGGACTCTACGAGCAGTACTTC
CASSPGTGLYEQYF
>TRBV5-6|TRBJ1-1|NA|NA
TGTGCCAGCAGCTCAATCGACAAGAACACTGAAGCTTTCTTT
CASSSIDKNTEAFF
>TRBV6-5|TRBJ2-7|NA|NA
TGTGCCAGCAGTTCGGGACTCCTTGGCGAGCAGTACTTC
CASSSGLLGEQYF
>TRBV7-2|TRBJ2-7|TRBD1|NA
TGTGCCAGCAGCCGACAGGGGGCCTACGAGCAGTACTTC
CASSRQGAYEQYF
>TRBV19|TRBJ2-1|NA|NA
TGTGCCAGTAGGGAGGGAAAAAATGAGCAGTTCTTC
CASREGKNEQFF
>TRBV5-4|TRBJ1-1|TRBD1|NA
TGTGCCAGCAGCGGGATGGGTGACAGGGGGAACACTGAAGCTTTCTTT
CASSGMGDRGNTEAFF
>TRBV7-2|TRBJ1-2|NA|NA
TGTGCCAGCAGCAACGGACACAACTATGGCTACACCTTC
CASSNGHNYGYTF
>TRBV25-1|TRBJ2-2|TRBD2|NA
TGTGCCAGCAGTTGGACTAGCGGGGGTAACACCGGGGAGCTGTTTTTT
CASSWTSGGNTGELFF
>TRBV7-3|TRBJ2-2|NA|NA
TGTGCCAGCAGCTTAGAGGTCTACACCGGGGAGCTGTTTTTT
CASSLEVYTGELFF
>TRBV5-1|TRBJ2-5|TRBD2|NA
TGCGCCAGCAGCTTGGACGCCGGGAGGCCGGAGACCCAGTACTTC
CASSLDAGRPETQYF
>TRBV7-2|TRBJ2-1|NA|NA
TGTGCCAGCAGCCCCACACGGGGGGCCCTAAACAATGAGCAGTTCTTC
CASSPTRGALNNEQFF
>TRBV11-1|TRBJ2-1|NA|NA
TGTGCCAGCAGCTACCCCCAGGTCGCTCCTCGAAGCTCCTACAATGAGCAGTTCTTC
CASSYPQVAPRSSYNEQFF
>TRBV19|TRBJ1-1|NA|NA
TGTGCCAGTAGTTTTCAGGAGGACACTGAAGCTTTCTTT
CASSFQEDTEAFF
>TRBV7-6|TRBJ2-5|NA|NA
TGTGCCAGCAGCTTAATTCAGGGTATGGAGACCCAGTACTTC
CASSLIQGMETQYF
>TRBV5-1|TRBJ2-7|NA|NA
TGCGCCAGCAGCTTGGGCCTCGGCGAGCAGTACTTC
CASSLGLGEQYF
>TRBV6-5|TRBJ2-1|NA|NA
TGTGCCAGCAGTTACGGGACTCAAAGCTCCTACAATGAGCAGTTCTTC
CASSYGTQSSYNEQFF
>TRBV7-7|TRBJ2-1|NA|NA
TGTGCTAGCAGCTTATCCGGGGTAAATGAGCAGTTCTTC
CASSLSGVNEQFF
>TRBV7-2|TRBJ1-5|NA|NA
TGTGCCAGCAGCTTACAGGGAAATCAGCCCCAGCATTTT
CASSLQGNQPQHF
>TRBV28|TRBJ2-3|NA|NA
TGTGCCAGCAGTTTTGTGGCCGGCACAGATACGCAGTATTTT
CASSFVAGTDTQYF
>TRBV5-4|TRBJ1-2|TRBD1|NA
TGTGCCAGCAGCTCCTTACAGGGGGCGCGAGGCTACACCTTC
CASSSLQGARGYTF
>TRBV5-1|TRBJ2-5|TRBD1|NA
TGCGCCAGCAGCTCCGGGACAGGGGAAGAGACCCAGTACTTC
CASSSGTGEETQYF
>TRBV9|TRBJ2-1|TRBD2|NA
TGTGCCAGCAGCGTCCAAGGACTAGCGGAACAGCAGTTCTTC
CASSVQGLAEQQFF
>TRBV29-1|TRBJ1-1|NA|once
TGCAGCGTTGAAAGGCACCCGGGGACTGAAGCTTTCTTT
CSVERHPGTEAFF
>TRBV5-1|TRBJ1-2|NA|NA
TGCGCCAGCAGCTTGTCGGCTAGTAACTATGGCTACACCTTC
CASSLSASNYGYTF
>TRBV7-6|TRBJ2-7|TRBD2|NA
TGTGCCAGCAGCCCGACCGGGACTAGCTCCTACGAGCAGTACTTC
CASSPTGTSSYEQYF
>TRBV28|TRBJ2-7|TRBD2|once
TGTGCCAGCAGTTTTCTCCCCGGACTAGCGGGAGTGTGGGAGCAGTACTTC
CASSFLPGLAGVWEQYF
>TRBV27|TRBJ2-1|NA|NA
TGTGCCAGCAGTTACGGAACAGGGATCTATGAGCAGTTCTTC
CASSYGTGIYEQFF
>TRBV2|TRBJ1-6|NA|few
TGTGCCAGTAAGGAGGGTTCCGGATCACCCCTCCACTTT
CASKEGSGSPLHF
>TRBV28|TRBJ2-2|TRBD2|NA
TGTGCCAGCAGTTTATTGGGAGGGTGGACCGGGGAGCTGTTTTTT
CASSLLGGWTGELFF
>TRBV4-3|TRBJ1-3|NA|NA
TGCGCCAGCAGCCAAGGCAGACAGATTGGAAACACCATATATTTT
CASSQGRQIGNTIYF
>TRBV27|TRBJ1-6|TRBD1|NA
TGTGCCAGCAGTCCCCAACAGGGGATAGGTTCACCCCTCCACTTT
CASSPQQGIGSPLHF
>TRBV28|TRBJ2-7|NA|once
TGTGCCAGCAGTTTAGTCGACGAGCAGTACTTC
CASSLVDEQYF
>TRBV6-4|TRBJ2-2|NA|NA
TGTGCCAGCTCAATAACACTAAACACCGGGGAGCTGTTTTTT
CASSITLNTGELFF
>TRBV27|TRBJ1-5|TRBD1|NA
TGTGCCAGCAGTACGACAGGGAGCAATCAGCCCCAGCATTTT
CASSTTGSNQPQHF
>TRBV2|TRBJ1-5|TRBD1|NA
TGTGCCAGCAGGGACAGGGAGAAGCAGCCCCAGCATTTT
CASRDREKQPQHF
>TRBV2|TRBJ2-2|NA|NA
TGTGCCAGCAGTGAATTGCGGCAGTCCAACACCGGGGAGCTGTTTTTT
CASSELRQSNTGELFF
>TRBV19|TRBJ1-2|TRBD1|NA
TGTGCCAGTGCCAAAGACAGGGAGTATGGCTACACCTTC
CASAKDREYGYTF
>TRBV27|TRBJ2-1|NA|NA
TGTGCCAGCCACGGGGGAAACTCCTACAATGAGCAGTTCTTC
CASHGGNSYNEQFF
>TRBV7-8|TRBJ1-5|NA|NA
TGTGCCAGCAGCTCGACAGAGTATAGCAATCAGCCCCAGCATTTT
CASSSTEYSNQPQHF
>TRBV7-9|TRBJ1-1|NA|NA
TGTGCCAGCAGCTTAGAAGGGGCGCGAACTGAAGCTTTCTTT
CASSLEGARTEAFF
>TRBV15|TRBJ2-7|TRBD2|NA
TGTGCCACCAGCAAACGCGGGGGCTCCTACGAGCAGTACTTC
CATSKRGGSYEQYF
>TRBV6-6|TRBJ2-7|TRBD1|NA
TGTGCCAGCAGTTACTCGGCCACTGGACAGGGCCACTTC
CASSYSATGQGHF
>TRBV4-1|TRBJ2-7|NA|few
TGCGCCAGAATACCAAGAGGGGGGGGACGTTACGAGCAGTACTTC
CARIPRGGGRYEQYF
>TRBV6-5|TRBJ1-5|TRBD1|NA
TGTGCCAGCAGTGCAACAGGGGGGGCTCAGCCCCAGCATTTT
CASSATGGAQPQHF